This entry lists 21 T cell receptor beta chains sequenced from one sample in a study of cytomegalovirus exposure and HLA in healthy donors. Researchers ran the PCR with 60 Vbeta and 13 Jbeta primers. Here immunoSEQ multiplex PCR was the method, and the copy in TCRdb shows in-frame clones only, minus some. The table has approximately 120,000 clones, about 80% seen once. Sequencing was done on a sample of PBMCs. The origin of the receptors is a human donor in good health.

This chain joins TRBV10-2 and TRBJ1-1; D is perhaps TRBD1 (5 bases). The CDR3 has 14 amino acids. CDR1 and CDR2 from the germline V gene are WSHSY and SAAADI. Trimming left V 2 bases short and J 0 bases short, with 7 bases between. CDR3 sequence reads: CASSEDSLNTEAFF. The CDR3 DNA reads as TGCGCCAGCAGTGAGGACAGCTTGAACACTGAAGCTTTCTTT.

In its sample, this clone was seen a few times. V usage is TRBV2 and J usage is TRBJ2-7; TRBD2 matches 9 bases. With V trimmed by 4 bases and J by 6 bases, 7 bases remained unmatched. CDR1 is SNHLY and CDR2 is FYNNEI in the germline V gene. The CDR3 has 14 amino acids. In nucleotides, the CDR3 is TGTGCCAGCAGTGCCATTAGCGGGAGTTGCGAGCAGTACTTC. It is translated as CASSAISGSCEQYF. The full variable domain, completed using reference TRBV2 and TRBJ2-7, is EPEVTQTPSHQVTQMGQEVILRCVPISNHLYFYWYRQILGQKVEFLVSFYNNEISEKSEIFDDQFSVERPDGSNFTLKIRSTKLEDSAMYFCASSAISGSCEQYFGPGTRLTVT.

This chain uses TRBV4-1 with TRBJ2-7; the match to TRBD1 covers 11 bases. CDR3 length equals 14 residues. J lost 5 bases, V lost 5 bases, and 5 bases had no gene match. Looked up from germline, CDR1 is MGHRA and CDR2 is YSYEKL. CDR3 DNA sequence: TGCGCCAGCAGCTCCCTGGGACAGGGGGACGAGCAGTACTTC. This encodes CASSSLGQGDEQYF.

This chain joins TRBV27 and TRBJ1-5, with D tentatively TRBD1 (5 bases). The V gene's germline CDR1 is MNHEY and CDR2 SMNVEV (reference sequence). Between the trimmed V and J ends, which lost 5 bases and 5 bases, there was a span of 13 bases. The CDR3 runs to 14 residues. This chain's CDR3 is CASSATVPYQPQHF. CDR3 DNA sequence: TGTGCCAGCAGTGCGACAGTCCCCTATCAGCCCCAGCATTTT.

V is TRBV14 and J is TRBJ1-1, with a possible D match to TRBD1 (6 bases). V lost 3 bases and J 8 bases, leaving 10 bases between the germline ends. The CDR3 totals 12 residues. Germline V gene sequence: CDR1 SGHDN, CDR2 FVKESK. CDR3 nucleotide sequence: TGTGCCAGCAGCCAGGACGACAGGGAAGCTTTCTTT. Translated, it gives CASSQDDREAFF.

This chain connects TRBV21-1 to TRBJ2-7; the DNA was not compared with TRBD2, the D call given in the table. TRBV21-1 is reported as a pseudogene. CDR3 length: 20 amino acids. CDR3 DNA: TGTGCCAGCAGCAAAGCCCACCACAGCCCTACCCAGCCGGGGGGCTACGAGCAGTACTTC. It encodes CASSKAHHSPTQPGGYEQYF.

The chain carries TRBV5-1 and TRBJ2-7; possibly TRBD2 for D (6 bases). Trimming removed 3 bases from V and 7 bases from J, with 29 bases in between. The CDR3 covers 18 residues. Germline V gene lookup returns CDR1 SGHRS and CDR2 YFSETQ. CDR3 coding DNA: TGCGCCAGCAGCTCCTGGGGTAGCGGTGGAACTTCTTCATCTGAGCAGTACTTC. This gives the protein CASSSWGSGGTSSSEQYF.

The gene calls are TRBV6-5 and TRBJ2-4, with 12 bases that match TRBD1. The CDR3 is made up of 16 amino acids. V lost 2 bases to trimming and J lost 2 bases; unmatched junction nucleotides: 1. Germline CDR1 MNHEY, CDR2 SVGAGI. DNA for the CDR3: TGTGCCAGCAGTTACGGGACAGGGGGCCCCAAAAACATTCAGTACTTC. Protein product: CASSYGTGGPKNIQYF.

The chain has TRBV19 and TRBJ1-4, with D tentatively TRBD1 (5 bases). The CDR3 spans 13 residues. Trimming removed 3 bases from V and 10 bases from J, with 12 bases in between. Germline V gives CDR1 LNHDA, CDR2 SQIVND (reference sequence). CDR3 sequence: CASSILRGGKLFF. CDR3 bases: TGTGCCAGTAGTATCCTGAGGGGAGGAAAACTGTTTTTT.

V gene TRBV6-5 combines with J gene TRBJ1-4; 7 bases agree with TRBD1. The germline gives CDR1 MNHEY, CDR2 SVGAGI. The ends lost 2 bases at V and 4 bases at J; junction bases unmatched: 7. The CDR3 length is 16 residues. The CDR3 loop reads CASSYRTTGNNEKLFF. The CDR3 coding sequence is TGTGCCAGCAGTTACCGAACGACAGGGAATAATGAAAAACTGTTTTTT.

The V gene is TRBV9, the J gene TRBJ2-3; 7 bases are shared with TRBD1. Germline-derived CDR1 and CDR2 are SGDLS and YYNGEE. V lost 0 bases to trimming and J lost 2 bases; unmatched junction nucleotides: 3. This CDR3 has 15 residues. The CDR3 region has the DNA TGTGCCAGCAGCGTAGGACAGGGACACACAGATACGCAGTATTTT. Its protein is CASSVGQGHTDTQYF.

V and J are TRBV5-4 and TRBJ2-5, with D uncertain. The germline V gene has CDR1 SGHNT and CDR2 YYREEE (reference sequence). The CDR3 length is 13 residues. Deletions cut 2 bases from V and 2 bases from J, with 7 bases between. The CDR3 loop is CASSLRRQETQYF. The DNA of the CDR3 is TGTGCCAGCAGCTTACGTAGACAAGAGACCCAGTACTTC.

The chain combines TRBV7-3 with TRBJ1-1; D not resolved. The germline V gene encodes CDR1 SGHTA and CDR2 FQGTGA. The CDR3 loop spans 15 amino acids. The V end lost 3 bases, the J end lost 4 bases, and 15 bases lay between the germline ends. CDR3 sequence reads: CASSLGGVSGTEAFF. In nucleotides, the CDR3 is TGTGCCAGCAGCTTGGGCGGGGTGAGTGGCACTGAAGCTTTCTTT.

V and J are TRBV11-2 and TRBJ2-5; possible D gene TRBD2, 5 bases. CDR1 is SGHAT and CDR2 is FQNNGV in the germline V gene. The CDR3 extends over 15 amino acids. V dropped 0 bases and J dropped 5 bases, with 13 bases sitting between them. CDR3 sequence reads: CASSLDRGFGETQYF. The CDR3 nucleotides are TGTGCCAGCAGCTTAGATCGGGGATTTGGGGAGACCCAGTACTTC. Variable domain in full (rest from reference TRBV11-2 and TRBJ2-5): EAGVAQSPRYKIIEKRQSVAFWCNPISGHATLYWYQQILGQGPKLLIQFQNNGVVDDSQLPKDRFSAERLKGVDSTLKIQPAKLEDSAVYLCASSLDRGFGETQYFGPGTRLLVL.

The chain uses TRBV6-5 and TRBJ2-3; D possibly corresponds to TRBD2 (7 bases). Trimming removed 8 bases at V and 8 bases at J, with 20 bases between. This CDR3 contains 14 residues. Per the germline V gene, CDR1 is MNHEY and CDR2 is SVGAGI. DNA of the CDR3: TGTGCCAGCCGGGGGCGGGGGAGCACCCGTACGCAGTATTTT. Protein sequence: CASRGRGSTRTQYF.

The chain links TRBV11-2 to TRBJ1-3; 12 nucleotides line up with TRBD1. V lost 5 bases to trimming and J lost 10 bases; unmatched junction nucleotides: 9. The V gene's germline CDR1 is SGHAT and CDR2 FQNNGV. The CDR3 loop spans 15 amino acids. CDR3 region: CASSHWDRGLRTIYF. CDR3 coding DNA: TGTGCCAGCAGCCACTGGGACAGGGGGCTTAGAACCATATATTTT.

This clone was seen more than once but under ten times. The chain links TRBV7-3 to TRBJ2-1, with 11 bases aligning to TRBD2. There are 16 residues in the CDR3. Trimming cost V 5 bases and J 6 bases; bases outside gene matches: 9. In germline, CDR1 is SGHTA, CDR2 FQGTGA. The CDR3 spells CASSPNLAGGRNEQFF. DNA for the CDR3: TGTGCCAGCAGCCCAAACTTAGCGGGGGGGCGCAATGAGCAGTTCTTC.

The CDR3 region is CASSLGKRGGTETQYF. In nucleotides, the CDR3 is TGCGCCAGCAGCTTGGGGAAGCGGGGGGGCACAGAGACCCAGTACTTC. The chain has TRBV5-1 and TRBJ2-5; 10 nucleotides match TRBD2. The length of the CDR3 is 16 residues. The trim removed 0 bases at V and 4 bases at J, leaving 6 bases unmatched. CDR1 SGHRS and CDR2 YFSETQ come from the germline V gene.

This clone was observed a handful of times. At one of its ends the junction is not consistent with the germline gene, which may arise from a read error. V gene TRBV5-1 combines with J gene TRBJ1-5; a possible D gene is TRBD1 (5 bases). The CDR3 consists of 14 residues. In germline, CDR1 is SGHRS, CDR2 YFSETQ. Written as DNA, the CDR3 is TGCGCCAGCAGTTTGGGGCACAATAGCCAGCCCCAGCATTTT. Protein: CASSLGHNSQPQHF.

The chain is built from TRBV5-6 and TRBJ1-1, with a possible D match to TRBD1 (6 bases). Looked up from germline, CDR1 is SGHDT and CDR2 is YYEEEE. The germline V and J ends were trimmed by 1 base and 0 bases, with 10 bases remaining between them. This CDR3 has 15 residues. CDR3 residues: CASSLLDRLNTEAFF. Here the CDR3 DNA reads TGTGCCAGCAGCTTGTTGGACAGACTGAACACTGAAGCTTTCTTT.

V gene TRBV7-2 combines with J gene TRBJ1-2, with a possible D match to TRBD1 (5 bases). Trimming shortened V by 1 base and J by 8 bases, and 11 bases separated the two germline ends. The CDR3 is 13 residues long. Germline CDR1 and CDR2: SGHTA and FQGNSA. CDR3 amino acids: CASSLEKGRGYTF. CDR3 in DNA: TGTGCCAGCAGCTTAGAAAAGGGGAGGGGCTACACCTTC.